This TCR beta chain was identified in a study of cytomegalovirus exposure and HLA in healthy donors. Findings and limits, study-wide: Among immune exposure information, only CMV serostatus was available.

V lost 3 bases and J lost 1, with 10 bases in between. The germline gives CDR1 MRHNA, CDR2 SNTAGT. This CDR3 comprises 15 residues. Vbeta (60) and Jbeta (13) primers were used in the PCR. Libraries were prepared by immunoSEQ multiplex PCR; TCRdb keeps only in-frame clonotypes and omits some of them. The repertoire holds 130,000 to 150,000 clones, 76% seen once, with under 4.5% in the top ten. As regards this clone: Its target is unknown.

This sequence joins TRBV6-4 and TRBJ2-1, with D perhaps TRBD2 (5 bases). This sequence originates from a man between 18 and 29 years old in good health and CMV-seronegative. The specimen sequenced was PBMCs. The DNA for the CDR3 is TGTGCCAGCAGTGAATTAGGGAGTTCCTACAATGAGCAGTTCTTC. Amino acids: CASSELGSSYNEQFF.